One sample yielded the 9 T cell receptor beta chains listed below, sequenced in a study of neurological immune-mediated disorders. MiXCR, applied by TCRdb to the 5' RACE reads, yields one record per CDR3 protein. The sample includes tens of thousands of distinct CDR3 sequences, 12% to 15% seen only once; the top ten take nearly 7%. The sample consisted of PBMCs. All receptors come from a woman in her 50s in good health.

This clonotype was detected many times. The V call is TRBV11-2, the J call TRBJ2-7; no clear D gene. CDR1 and CDR2 (germline): SGHAT, FQNNGV. The germline V and J ends were trimmed by 1 base and 5 bases, with 9 bases remaining between them. There are 13 residues in the CDR3. In nucleotides, the CDR3 is TGTGCCAGCAGCTTAGGGCCGCTCGACGAGCAGTACTTC. This translates into CASSLGPLDEQYF. The full variable domain, with the rest looked up from reference TRBV11-2 and TRBJ2-7, is EAGVAQSPRYKIIEKRQSVAFWCNPISGHATLYWYQQILGQGPKLLIQFQNNGVVDDSQLPKDRFSAERLKGVDSTLKIQPAKLEDSAVYLCASSLGPLDEQYFGPGTRLTVT.

This clonotype was seen at least ten times. The gene calls are TRBV7-2 and TRBJ1-5, with D tentatively TRBD1 (6 bases). Germline assignment: CDR1 SGHTA and CDR2 FQGNSA. The CDR3 is 16 amino acids. Trimming left V 3 bases short and J 3 bases short, with 15 bases between. CDR3 coding DNA: TGTGCCAGCAGCTTGAGCTACAGGGTACACAATCAGCCCCAGCATTTT. Amino acids: CASSLSYRVHNQPQHF.

V usage is TRBV20-1 and J usage is TRBJ2-7; tentatively, D is TRBD2 (7 bases). Deletions cut 5 bases from V and 2 bases from J, with 16 bases between. This CDR3 region has 14 residues. In germline, CDR1 is DFQATT, CDR2 SNEGSKA (reference sequence). The CDR3 protein is CSASGGRDAYEQYF. The CDR3 region has the DNA TGCAGTGCTTCGGGGGGCAGAGATGCCTACGAGCAGTACTTC.

This clonotype was counted ten times or more. The chain employs TRBV5-5 and TRBJ1-2; TRBD1 is a possible D gene (5 bases). Germline V lookup: CDR1 SGHKS, CDR2 YYEKEE (reference sequence). Trimming shortened V by 0 bases and J by 2 bases, and 11 bases separated the two germline ends. The CDR3 sequence is 15 residues long. CDR3 sequence reads: CASSLGGSVNYGYTF. In nucleotides, the CDR3 is TGTGCCAGCAGCTTGGGGGGCAGCGTAAACTATGGCTACACCTTC.

Many counts were recorded for this clonotype. This chain joins TRBV5-1 and TRBJ2-3; D call uncertain. The CDR3 length is 13 residues. V lost 3 bases to trimming and J lost 5 bases, with 10 bases between them. CDR1 is SGHRS and CDR2 is YFSETQ in the germline V gene. The CDR3 DNA is TGCGCCAGCAGCTCAAGTACTAAAGATACGCAGTATTTT. Protein sequence: CASSSSTKDTQYF. The full variable domain, rest sourced from reference TRBV5-1 and TRBJ2-3, is KAGVTQTPRYLIKTRGQQVTLSCSPISGHRSVSWYQQTPGQGLQFLFEYFSETQRNKGNFPGRFSGRQFSNSRSEMNVSTLELGDSALYLCASSSSTKDTQYFGPGTRLTVL.

This clonotype was detected ten times or more. The chain has TRBV7-9 and TRBJ2-7, with TRBD1 identical over 8 bases. The V segment lost 2 bases and the J segment 2 bases; nucleotides outside the gene matches: 2. The CDR3 is 14 residues long. Germline values: CDR1 SEHNR, CDR2 FQNEAQ (reference sequence). This CDR3 reads CASSLSQGAYEQYF. The CDR3 nucleotides are TGTGCCAGCAGCTTATCACAGGGGGCCTACGAGCAGTACTTC.

This clonotype was seen ten or more times. The chain couples TRBV10-3 to TRBJ2-3; D is uncertain. Trimming pared 6 bases from V and 1 base from J, leaving 2 bases between. CDR3 length: 11 residues. The V gene's germline CDR1 is ENHRY and CDR2 SYGVKD. CDR3 amino acids: CAISGTDTQYF. The CDR3 DNA reads as TGTGCCATCAGCGGCACAGATACGCAGTATTTT.

The rearrangement joins TRBV28 to TRBJ2-1; D is perhaps TRBD2 (6 bases). From germline, CDR1 is MDHEN and CDR2 SYDVKM. V gave up 5 bases and J gave up 10 bases, with 24 bases separating them. The CDR3 consists of 16 residues. CDR3 in amino acids: CASSQLGTGSWEEQFF. The CDR3 DNA reads as TGTGCCAGCAGTCAATTGGGGACCGGGAGCTGGGAGGAGCAGTTCTTC.

The sample holds many counts of this clonotype. V usage is TRBV5-1 and J usage is TRBJ2-3, with 7 bases matching TRBD1. Trimming at V came to 0 bases and at J to 2 bases, leaving 6 bases not matched to a gene. Germline lookup yields CDR1 SGHRS and CDR2 YFSETQ. The CDR3 loop spans 16 amino acids. Here the CDR3 DNA reads TGCGCCAGCAGCTTGGCACAGGGGATTGACACAGATACGCAGTATTTT. This gives the protein CASSLAQGIDTDTQYF.